This T cell receptor beta chain was identified in a study of neurological immune-mediated disorders (dated by TCRdb to between 2018 and 2021). Context from the whole study: Using UMI-based sequencing, the study compared peripheral blood TCR-beta repertoires from patients with HTLV-I-associated myelopathy (HAM/TSP), patients with multiple sclerosis, and healthy controls. The 106 TCR-beta libraries covered PBMC samples along with longitudinal samples, technical triplicates, and paired sorted CD4+ and CD8+ T-cell subsets. Longitudinal HAM/TSP and healthy donors were sampled at 3 time-points each (about 3-45 month intervals). Of the roughly 70 subjects in the cohort, some 14 were HAM/TSP patients, some 35 were multiple sclerosis patients, and around 20 were healthy controls.

Looking up the germline V gene yields CDR1 SQVTM and CDR2 ANQGSEA. Cut back by 4 bases and 1 base, the V and J ends lie 8 bases apart. The CDR3 holds 13 amino acids from the cysteine to the phenylalanine. Only the CDR3 part of the read is kept: 39 bases, read in frame from the first base. The time point label here, explained by the study, means: longitudinal time-point 1 (baseline). The healthy controls were volunteers from a blood bank in Maryland, USA. For unsorted PBMC libraries, 2 million PBMCs were used after storage in RNAlater at -80 degrees C until RNA extraction. Peripheral blood was subjected to Ficoll-Hypaque density gradient centrifugation to isolate PBMCs, which were then cryopreserved in liquid nitrogen. cDNA synthesis used template-switch 5'RACE with a primer carrying a 10-nucleotide random unique molecular identifier tagging each TCR transcript. Every sequencing run yielded over 200 million TCR-beta sequences covering 15-18 subjects. The RNeasy kit was used to extract total RNA. TCR-beta VDJ regions were amplified with primers for the TCR constant region and the 5'RACE anchor, using the KAPA Real-time Library Amplification kit. Sample indexes and Illumina adaptors were added in a first PCR, after which library yield was increased in a second PCR. After Ampure bead purification, the TCR product of roughly 650 bp was size-selected on a 2% E-gel SizeSelection system. Library quality was checked on a Bioanalyzer, concentration was measured with Qubit, and libraries were quantified with the Kapa Library Quantification kit before pooling. Libraries were sequenced paired-end 2 x 150 bp on an Illumina HiSeq 2500. To increase sequence diversity, roughly 24-32% phiX was spiked into each library pool. The authors processed their data as follows. Quality-filtered reads were processed with the UMI-based MiGEC pipeline, and over 90% of raw TCR sequences were removed by the MiGEC pipeline during error correction. VDJ genes were aligned to IMGT germline references, and each clonotype was defined by a unique CDR3 amino acid sequence together with V-J genes. Clonal expansion, Shannon diversity, and CDR3 relatedness (CalcPairwiseDistances, ClusterSamples) were evaluated with VDJtools, and phylogenetic trees were built with CLCbio workbench. Using coefficient-of-variation modelling across technical triplicates, the study counted a clone as expanded if it had at least 8 unique UMIs. TCRdb's own reprocessing of the public reads used fastp at Q25 and MiXCR and kept productive beta chains. Under each unique CDR3 protein, matching rows form one entry showing the most common genes and DNA. TCRdb, not the original authors, processed these V and J calls. The sample table contains tens of thousands of distinct CDR3 sequences; only one count was recorded for roughly 10% of them. The ten largest clones take up 9.5% to 10% of the sample.

What the research found in general, with its limitations: Across subjects, expanded clones never shared an identical CDR3 amino acid sequence, which suggests that the TCR-beta repertoires in every group were private. TCR clonal expansion was greatest in HAM/TSP patients and smallest in MS patients, who ranked below even healthy controls.

This clonotype has at least ten counts. The specificity of this receptor is unknown. No clone much larger than this one lies a single base away; base qualities are absent. The TCR comes from a man aged 25 to 40 in good health. Sequencing was performed on PBMCs. The chain uses TRBV29-1 and TRBJ1-3; the D gene is perhaps TRBD1, from 5 matching bases. The encoded CDR3 is CSVVRGSGNTIYF. The nucleotides read TGCAGCGTTGTTCGGGGGTCTGGAAACACCATATATTTT. Full variable domain (CDR3 extended with the reference TRBV29-1 and TRBJ1-3 proteins): SAVISQKPSRDICQRGTSLTIQCQVDSQVTMMFWYRQQPGQSLTLIATANQGSEATYESGFVIDKFPISRPNLTFSTLTVSNMSPEDSSIYLCSVVRGSGNTIYFGEGSWLTVV.